Following are 32 T cell receptor beta chains from one sample sequenced in a study of T-cell memory formation after mild COVID-19. TCRdb re-called the 5' RACE reads with MiXCR, one entry per CDR3 protein. The sample contains 470,000 or so distinct CDR3 sequences, roughly 18% of which appear only once. Sequenced: PBMCs or a T cell subset sorted from them (not recorded which). These receptors all stem from an adult woman who had mild COVID-19 (a few samples of this study predate the infection). Cell type and time point are not known.

The J gene is TRBJ2-3, the V gene TRBV7-9; no firm D call. The V end was cut by 5 bases, the J end by 4 bases, with 13 bases between. The CDR3 totals 14 residues. Germline V gene data show CDR1 as SEHNR and CDR2 as FQNEAQ (reference sequence). CDR3 nucleotides: TGTGCCAGCAGCCGGACCGCGGCCCCAGATACGCAGTATTTT. It codes for CASSRTAAPDTQYF. Complete variable domain (other parts from reference TRBV7-9 and TRBJ2-3): DTGVSQNPRHKITKRGQNVTFRCDPISEHNRLYWYRQTLGQGPEFLTYFQNEAQLEKSRLLSDRFSAERPKGSFSTLEIQRTEQGDSAMYLCASSRTAAPDTQYFGPGTRLTVL.

This clonotype occurred a few times. The rearrangement joins TRBV7-2 to TRBJ2-1; D unresolved. The CDR3 has 14 amino acids. CDR1 and CDR2 from the germline V gene are SGHTA and FQGNSA. Trimming shortened V by 3 bases and J by 1 base, and 7 bases separated the two germline ends. The DNA for the CDR3 is TGTGCCAGCAGCTTTCACAGTTCCTACAATGAGCAGTTCTTC. It translates to CASSFHSSYNEQFF.

The chain carries TRBV29-1 and TRBJ2-1; D may be TRBD1 (6 bases). CDR1 is SQVTM and CDR2 is ANQGSEA in the germline V gene. The V and J ends lost 7 bases and 2 bases respectively, with 15 bases between them. The CDR3 covers 14 residues. The CDR3 loop is CSGRMGAAYNEQFF. The CDR3 region has the DNA TGCAGCGGTCGGATGGGGGCAGCCTACAATGAGCAGTTCTTC.

This clonotype was picked up a small number of times. In DNA form, the CDR3 reads TGTGCCAGCAGCTTAGTAATGCCTAGCCGGAACACCGGGGAGCTGTTTTTT. It codes for CASSLVMPSRNTGELFF. The chain uses TRBV11-2 and TRBJ2-2; TRBD2 might be the D (5 bases). Germline V lookup: CDR1 SGHAT, CDR2 FQNNGV. The V gene lost 1 base and the J gene lost 1 base, with 13 bases spanning the gap. The CDR3 runs 17 residues.

This clonotype was seen a few times. The J gene is TRBJ2-1, the V gene TRBV2; D unclear. Trimming shortened V by 3 bases and J by 0 bases, and 6 bases separated the two germline ends. Germline assignment: CDR1 SNHLY and CDR2 FYNNEI. The CDR3 consists of 14 residues. The CDR3 sequence: CASSDLTSYNEQFF. The CDR3 DNA follows: TGTGCCAGCAGTGACTTGACCTCCTACAATGAGCAGTTCTTC.

This clonotype was picked up a small number of times. The chain employs TRBV7-8 and TRBJ2-1; 9 positions match TRBD2. Losses at the gene ends were 6 bases for V and 4 bases for J; bases not matched to a gene: 7. The CDR3 totals 15 residues. The germline gives CDR1 SGHVS, CDR2 FQNEAQ. The CDR3 DNA reads as TGTGCCAGCAGTCTGAGCGGGGGGTTTTACAATGAGCAGTTCTTC. As protein: CASSLSGGFYNEQFF.

This clonotype occurred a few times. The V and J genes are TRBV18 and TRBJ2-3; 9 positions match TRBD2. With V trimmed by 2 bases and J by 4 bases, 7 bases remained unmatched. In germline, CDR1 is KGHSH, CDR2 LQKENI. The CDR3 sequence is 16 residues long. The CDR3 here is CASSPVSSGVADTQYF. The DNA for the CDR3 is TGTGCCAGCTCACCAGTTTCTAGCGGGGTTGCAGATACGCAGTATTTT.

This clonotype was observed at least ten times. V is TRBV6-2 or TRBV6-3 and J is TRBJ2-3, with a weak D call TRBD2 (6 bases). CDR3 length: 13 amino acids. The germline gives CDR1 MNHEY, CDR2 SVGEGT. V gave up 8 bases and J gave up 3 bases, with 12 bases separating them. The CDR3 nucleotides read TGTGCCAGCGGACTACTACTAACAGATACGCAGTATTTT. It codes for CASGLLLTDTQYF.

The sample holds a few counts of this clonotype. The V call is TRBV9, the J call TRBJ2-1, with TRBD1 matching 7 bases. J was trimmed by 0 bases and V by 3 bases; bases with no gene match: 9. Germline CDR1 and CDR2: SGDLS and YYNGEE. The CDR3 contains 17 residues. The CDR3 nucleotides are TGTGCCAGCAGCGCAGGCGGACAGGCAAGCTCCTACAATGAGCAGTTCTTC. Encoded protein: CASSAGGQASSYNEQFF.

This clonotype appeared a few times. The chain carries TRBV14 and TRBJ2-4; D is tentatively TRBD1 or TRBD2 (6 bases each). The CDR3 consists of 16 residues. V lost 2 bases to trimming and J lost 2 bases, with 13 bases between them. CDR1 and CDR2 from the germline V gene are SGHDN and FVKESK. The CDR3 loop reads CASSQFSGATKNIQYF. The CDR3 nucleotides read TGTGCCAGCAGCCAATTCTCGGGGGCGACCAAAAACATTCAGTACTTC.

Only a few counts were recorded for this clonotype. The rearrangement uses TRBV5-4 and TRBJ2-1, with TRBD2 matching 8 bases. This CDR3 is built from 17 residues. In germline, CDR1 is SGHNT, CDR2 YYREEE (reference sequence). J lost 6 bases, V lost 5 bases, and 16 bases had no gene match. The CDR3 region is CASSQFLFASGSNEQFF. The CDR3 DNA is TGTGCCAGCAGTCAGTTCTTGTTTGCTAGCGGGTCCAATGAGCAGTTCTTC.

The V and J genes are TRBV6-6 and TRBJ1-2; D not certain. Germline CDR1 reads MNHNY; CDR2 reads SVGAGI (reference sequence). The CDR3 runs 15 residues. V was shortened by 6 bases and J by 4 bases, with 18 bases between the two germline ends. CDR3 sequence reads: CASSPSPGDPYGYTF. DNA of the CDR3: TGTGCCAGCAGCCCCTCACCGGGAGACCCCTATGGCTACACCTTC.

V is TRBV24-1 and J is TRBJ1-2; a weak D match, TRBD1 (6 bases). Trimming removed 5 bases from V and 6 bases from J, with 12 bases in between. Looked up from germline, CDR1 is KGHDR and CDR2 is SFDVKD. The CDR3 spans 13 residues. CDR3 nucleotide sequence: TGTGCCACCAGTGGGGGGCCGAAGGATGGCTACACCTTC. Translation gives CATSGGPKDGYTF.

The chain joins TRBV6-5 to TRBJ1-2; 7 bases are a match to TRBD1. CDR1 and CDR2 (germline): MNHEY, SVGAGI. The CDR3 is 15 amino acids. V dropped 0 bases and J dropped 7; count of bases not matched to a gene: 8. CDR3 DNA: TGTGCCAGCAGTTACTCAAACAGGGGTTTCGGTGGCTACACCTTC. Its translation: CASSYSNRGFGGYTF.

This clonotype has only a few counts. The chain combines TRBV5-4 with TRBJ1-6; the D gene is possibly TRBD1 (6 bases). Per the germline V gene, CDR1 is SGHNT and CDR2 is YYREEE (reference sequence). The CDR3 contains 14 residues. V was shortened by 1 base and J by 9 bases, with 11 bases between the two germline ends. This chain's CDR3 is CASSLYRAGSPLHF. CDR3 coding DNA: TGTGCCAGCAGCTTGTACAGGGCGGGTTCACCCCTCCACTTT.

The V call is TRBV29-1, the J call TRBJ2-7; D not resolved. CDR1 is SQVTM, CDR2 ANQGSEA, per germline. V lost 4 bases to trimming and J lost 4 bases, with 8 bases between them. This CDR3 spans 11 amino acids. DNA of the CDR3: TGCAGCGTTGGGGTCGGGTACGAGCAGTACTTC. This encodes CSVGVGYEQYF.

This chain links TRBV6-6 with TRBJ1-4; 8 nucleotides line up with TRBD1. CDR3 length: 16 amino acids. Germline V gene data show CDR1 as MNHNY and CDR2 as SVGAGI (reference sequence). Trimming at V came to 4 bases and at J to 4 bases, leaving 8 bases not matched to a gene. The CDR3 DNA follows: TGTGCCAGCAGTTCCCACCAGACAGGGGTTAATGAAAAACTGTTTTTT. As protein: CASSSHQTGVNEKLFF.

The chain joins TRBV2 to TRBJ2-3; 12 bases fit TRBD2. The CDR3 extends over 18 amino acids. Germline-derived CDR1 and CDR2 are SNHLY and FYNNEI. Trimming removed 6 bases from V and 3 bases from J; junction bases left unmatched: 13. CDR3 nucleotides: TGTGCCAGCAGCCTTCCTAGCGGGAGGGCTGGAGGGACAGATACGCAGTATTTT. Its translation is CASSLPSGRAGGTDTQYF.

V is TRBV19 and J is TRBJ1-6, with a possible D match to TRBD1 (5 bases). Germline CDR1 LNHDA, CDR2 SQIVND (reference sequence). The CDR3 is 15 amino acids. Trimming left V 3 bases short and J 1 base short, with 7 bases between. CDR3 in amino acids: CASSMGLSYNSPLHF. The CDR3 nucleotides are TGTGCCAGTAGTATGGGACTTTCCTATAATTCACCCCTCCACTTT.

The chain uses TRBV5-1 and TRBJ2-4; D is ambiguous. This CDR3 is 16 amino acids long. Per germline, CDR1 SGHRS and CDR2 YFSETQ. Trimming took off 4 bases at V and 0 bases at J, with 14 bases between the two ends. CDR3 coding DNA: TGCGCCAGCAGCCTAGGCCAGACGGAAGCCAAAAACATTCAGTACTTC. It translates to CASSLGQTEAKNIQYF.

The chain combines TRBV2 with TRBJ1-5, with TRBD1 matching over 8 bases. V was clipped by 6 bases and J by 7 bases; unmatched bases: 11. The V gene's germline CDR1 is SNHLY and CDR2 FYNNEI. This CDR3 has 15 amino acids. The chain's CDR3 is CASRANRGGAQPQHF. The CDR3 region has the DNA TGTGCCAGCAGAGCCAACAGGGGGGGGGCCCAGCCCCAGCATTTT.

This clonotype appeared a few times. The J gene is TRBJ2-1, the V gene TRBV6-2 or TRBV6-3; TRBD1 might be the D (6 bases). CDR1 is MNHEY, CDR2 SVGEGT, per germline. This CDR3 is built from 16 residues. Deletions cut 4 bases from V and 0 bases from J, with 13 bases between. Here the CDR3 DNA reads TGTGCCAGCAGTTCCCTGGGACAAAGCTCCTACAATGAGCAGTTCTTC. This gives the protein CASSSLGQSSYNEQFF.

This clonotype has only a few counts. J is TRBJ2-7 and V is TRBV29-1; TRBD1 agrees at 9 bases. V shed 6 bases, J shed 3 bases, and the junction held 6 bases outside the gene matches. This CDR3 comprises 13 residues. The germline V gene has CDR1 SQVTM and CDR2 ANQGSEA. CDR3: CSVDRGQGYEQYF. CDR3 DNA sequence: TGCAGCGTGGACAGGGGTCAGGGCTACGAGCAGTACTTC.

The rearrangement links TRBV27 to TRBJ2-7, with a tentative D call TRBD1 (6 bases). CDR3 length equals 14 residues. Per the germline V gene, CDR1 is MNHEY and CDR2 is SMNVEV (reference sequence). The ends were cut back, 2 bases at V and 3 bases at J, with 11 bases in the middle. The CDR3, as DNA: TGTGCCAGCAGTTTAAGCCAGGGGCACTACGAGCAGTACTTC. Translation gives CASSLSQGHYEQYF.

In its sample, this clonotype was seen a few times. The genes are TRBV7-9 and TRBJ2-1, with TRBD2 matching 13 bases. Germline V lookup: CDR1 SEHNR, CDR2 FQNEAQ (reference sequence). J lost 9 bases, V lost 1 base, and 9 bases had no gene match. There are 17 residues in the CDR3. The CDR3 sequence is CASSLVGPGLAGREQFF. The CDR3 nucleotides read TGTGCCAGCAGCTTAGTCGGTCCGGGACTAGCGGGACGTGAGCAGTTCTTC.

This clonotype was recorded a few times. This chain connects TRBV5-1 to TRBJ2-5, with TRBD1 matching 9 bases. V trimming: 3 bases; J trimming: 4 bases; junction bases outside the gene matches: 4. CDR1 is SGHRS, CDR2 YFSETQ, per germline. This CDR3 is built from 14 residues. CDR3 in amino acids: CASSYGTGIETQYF. Here the CDR3 DNA reads TGCGCCAGCAGCTACGGGACAGGGATAGAGACCCAGTACTTC.

This clonotype showed up just a few times. The chain has TRBV12-3 or TRBV12-4 and TRBJ2-7; 8 bases match TRBD2. The V gene end was trimmed by 6 bases and the J gene end by 3 bases; junction bases not matched to a gene: 4. This CDR3 has 13 residues. The CDR3 DNA reads as TGTGCCAGCAGCTCGACTAGCGACTACGAGCAGTACTTC. This gives the protein CASSSTSDYEQYF.

The V call is TRBV12-3 or TRBV12-4, the J call TRBJ2-2, with TRBD1 matching 9 bases. CDR3 length equals 15 residues. J was trimmed by 4 bases and V by 6 bases; bases with no gene match: 6. CDR3 DNA: TGTGCCAGCAGACCGGGGACAGGGCGCACCGGGGAGCTGTTTTTT. Its protein product is CASRPGTGRTGELFF.

This chain links TRBV28 with TRBJ2-3, with 12 bases fitting TRBD2. Germline V gene sequence: CDR1 MDHEN, CDR2 SYDVKM. The CDR3 is 16 residues long. V gave up 5 bases and J gave up 8 bases; unmatched junction bases: 11. CDR3 protein: CASSLTSGGLAGTQYF. The CDR3 DNA sequence: TGTGCCAGCAGTCTTACTAGCGGGGGGCTGGCAGGTACGCAGTATTTT.

This clonotype has a handful of counts. The chain recombines TRBV2 with TRBJ1-3, with 9 bases identical to TRBD1. Germline V lookup: CDR1 SNHLY, CDR2 FYNNEI. This CDR3 has 18 amino acids. V shed 7 bases and J 0 bases; nucleotides not matched to a gene: 13. The CDR3: CASKPGQGLFSSGNTIYF. The CDR3 coding sequence is TGTGCCAGCAAGCCGGGACAGGGACTATTCAGCTCTGGAAACACCATATATTTT.

This clonotype was counted at least ten times. The CDR3 loop reads CASSTGRAVQETQYF. As DNA, the CDR3 is TGTGCCAGCAGCACGGGGAGAGCGGTACAAGAGACCCAGTACTTC. The chain has TRBV7-7 and TRBJ2-5, with D perhaps TRBD2 (5 bases). Trimming shortened V by 5 bases and J by 2 bases, and 15 bases separated the two germline ends. This CDR3 has 15 amino acids. Germline assignment: CDR1 SSHAT and CDR2 FNYEAQ (reference sequence).

The chain joins TRBV5-1 to TRBJ2-1, with D perhaps matching TRBD2 (5 bases). The CDR3 length is 15 residues. The V gene's germline CDR1 is SGHRS and CDR2 YFSETQ. Trimming pared 0 bases from V and 9 bases from J, leaving 16 bases between. CDR3 nucleotide sequence: TGCGCCAGCAGCTTGGATCAGCTAGCCCTTACTGAGCAGTTCTTC. It specifies CASSLDQLALTEQFF.